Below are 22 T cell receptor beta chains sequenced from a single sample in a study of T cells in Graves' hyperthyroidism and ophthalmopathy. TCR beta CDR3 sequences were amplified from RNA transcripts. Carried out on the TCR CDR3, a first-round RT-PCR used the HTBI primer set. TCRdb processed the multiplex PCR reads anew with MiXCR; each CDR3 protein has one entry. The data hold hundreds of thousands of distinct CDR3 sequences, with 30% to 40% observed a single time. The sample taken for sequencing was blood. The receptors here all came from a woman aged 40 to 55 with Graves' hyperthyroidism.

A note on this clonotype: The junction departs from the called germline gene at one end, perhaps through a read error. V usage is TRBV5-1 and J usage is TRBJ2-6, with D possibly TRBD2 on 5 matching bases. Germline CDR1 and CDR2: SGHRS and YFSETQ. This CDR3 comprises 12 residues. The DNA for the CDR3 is TGTGCCAGCAGCGGTGGGGACAACGTCCTGACTTTC. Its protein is CASSGGDNVLTF.

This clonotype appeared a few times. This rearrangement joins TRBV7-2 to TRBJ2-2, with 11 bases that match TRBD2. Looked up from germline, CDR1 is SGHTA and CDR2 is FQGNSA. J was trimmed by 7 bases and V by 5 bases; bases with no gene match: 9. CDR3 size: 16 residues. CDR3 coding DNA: TGTGCCAGCAGCCTCGGTAGCGGGAGGGCCGACGGGGAGCTGTTTTTT. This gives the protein CASSLGSGRADGELFF.

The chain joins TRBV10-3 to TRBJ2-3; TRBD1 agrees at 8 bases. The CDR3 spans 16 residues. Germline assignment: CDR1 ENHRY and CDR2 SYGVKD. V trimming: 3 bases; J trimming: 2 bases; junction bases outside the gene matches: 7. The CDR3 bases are TGTGCCATCAGTGAAGGGAACAGGGGGGACACAGATACGCAGTATTTT. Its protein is CAISEGNRGDTDTQYF.

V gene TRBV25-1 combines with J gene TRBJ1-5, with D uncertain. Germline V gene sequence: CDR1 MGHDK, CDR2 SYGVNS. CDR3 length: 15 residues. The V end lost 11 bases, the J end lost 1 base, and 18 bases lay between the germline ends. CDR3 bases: TGTGCCCGACATCCGAGGAGGGAAAGCAATCAGCCCCAGCATTTT. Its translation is CARHPRRESNQPQHF.

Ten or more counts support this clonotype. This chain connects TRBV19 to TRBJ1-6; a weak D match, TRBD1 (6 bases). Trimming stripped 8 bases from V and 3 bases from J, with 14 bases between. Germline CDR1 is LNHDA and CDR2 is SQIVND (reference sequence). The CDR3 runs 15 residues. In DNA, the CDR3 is TGTGCCAGTCGGACCGGGACAATCTATAATTCACCCCTCCACTTT. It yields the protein CASRTGTIYNSPLHF. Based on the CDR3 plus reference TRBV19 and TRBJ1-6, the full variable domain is DGGITQSPKYLFRKEGQNVTLSCEQNLNHDAMYWYRQDPGQGLRLIYYSQIVNDFQKGDIAEGYSVSREKKESFPLTVTSAQKNPTAFYLCASRTGTIYNSPLHFGNGTRLTVT.

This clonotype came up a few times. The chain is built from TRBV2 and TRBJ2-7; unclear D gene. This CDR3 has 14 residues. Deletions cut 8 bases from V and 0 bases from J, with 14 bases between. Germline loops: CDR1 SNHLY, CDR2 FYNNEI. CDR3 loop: CASSPPTVSYEQYF. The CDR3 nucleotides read TGTGCCAGCTCACCACCAACAGTCTCCTACGAGCAGTACTTC.

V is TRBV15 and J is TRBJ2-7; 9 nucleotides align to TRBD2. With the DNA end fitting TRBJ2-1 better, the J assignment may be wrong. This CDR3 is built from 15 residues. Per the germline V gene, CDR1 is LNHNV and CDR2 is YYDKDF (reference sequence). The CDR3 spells CATSREGGRVNEQFF. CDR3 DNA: TGTGCCACCAGCAGAGAGGGCGGGAGGGTGAATGAGCAGTTCTTC.

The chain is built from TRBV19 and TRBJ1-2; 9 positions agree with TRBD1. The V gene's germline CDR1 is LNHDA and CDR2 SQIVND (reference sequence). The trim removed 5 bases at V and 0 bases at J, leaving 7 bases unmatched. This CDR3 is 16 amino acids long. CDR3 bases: TGTGCCAGTAGTGTGACAGGGGGAGAATCTAACTATGGCTACACCTTC. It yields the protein CASSVTGGESNYGYTF. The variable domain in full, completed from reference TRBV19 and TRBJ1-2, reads DGGITQSPKYLFRKEGQNVTLSCEQNLNHDAMYWYRQDPGQGLRLIYYSQIVNDFQKGDIAEGYSVSREKKESFPLTVTSAQKNPTAFYLCASSVTGGESNYGYTFGSGTRLTVV.

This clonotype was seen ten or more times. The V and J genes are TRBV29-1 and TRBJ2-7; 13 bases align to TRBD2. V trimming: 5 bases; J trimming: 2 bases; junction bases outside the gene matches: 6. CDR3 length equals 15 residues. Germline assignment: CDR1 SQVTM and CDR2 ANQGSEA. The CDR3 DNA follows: TGCAGCGTTTCTACTGGACTAGCGGGGGCCTACGAGCAGTACTTC. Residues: CSVSTGLAGAYEQYF.

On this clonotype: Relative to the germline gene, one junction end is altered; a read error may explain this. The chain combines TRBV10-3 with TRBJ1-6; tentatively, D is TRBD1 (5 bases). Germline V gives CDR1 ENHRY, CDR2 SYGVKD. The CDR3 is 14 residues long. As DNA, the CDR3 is TGTGCCAGCAGTTACGGGGGGTCTAATCCACCCCTCCACTTT. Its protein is CASSYGGSNPPLHF.

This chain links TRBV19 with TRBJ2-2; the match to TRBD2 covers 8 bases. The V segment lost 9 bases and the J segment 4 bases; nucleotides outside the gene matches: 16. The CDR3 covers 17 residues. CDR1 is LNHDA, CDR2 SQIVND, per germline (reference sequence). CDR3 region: CASSQLPRGGGTGELFF. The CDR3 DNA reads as TGTGCCAGCAGCCAACTCCCTCGGGGGGGGGGCACCGGGGAGCTGTTTTTT. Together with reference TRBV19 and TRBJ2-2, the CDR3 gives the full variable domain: DGGITQSPKYLFRKEGQNVTLSCEQNLNHDAMYWYRQDPGQGLRLIYYSQIVNDFQKGDIAEGYSVSREKKESFPLTVTSAQKNPTAFYLCASSQLPRGGGTGELFFGEGSRLTVL.

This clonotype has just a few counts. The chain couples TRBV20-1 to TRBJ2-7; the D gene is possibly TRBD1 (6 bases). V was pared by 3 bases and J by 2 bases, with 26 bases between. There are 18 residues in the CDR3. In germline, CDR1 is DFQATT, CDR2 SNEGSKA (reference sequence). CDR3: CSASSATGFSLSTYEQYF. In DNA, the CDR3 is TGCAGTGCTAGTTCGGCGACAGGCTTCTCTCTCTCAACCTACGAGCAGTACTTC.

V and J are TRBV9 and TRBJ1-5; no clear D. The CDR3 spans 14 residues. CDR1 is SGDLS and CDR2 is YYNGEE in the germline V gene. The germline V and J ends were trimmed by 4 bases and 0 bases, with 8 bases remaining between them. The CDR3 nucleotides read TGTGCCAGCAGCAGCCATTATAGCAATCAGCCCCAGCATTTT. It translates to CASSSHYSNQPQHF.

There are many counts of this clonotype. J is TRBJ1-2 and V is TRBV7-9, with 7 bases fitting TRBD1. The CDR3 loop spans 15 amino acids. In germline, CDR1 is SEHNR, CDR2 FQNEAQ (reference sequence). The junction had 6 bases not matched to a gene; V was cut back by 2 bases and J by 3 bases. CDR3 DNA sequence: TGTGCCAGCAGCTTATCAAGGGGGCGCGACTATGGCTACACCTTC. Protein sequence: CASSLSRGRDYGYTF. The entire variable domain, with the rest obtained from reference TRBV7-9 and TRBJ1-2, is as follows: DTGVSQNPRHKITKRGQNVTFRCDPISEHNRLYWYRQTLGQGPEFLTYFQNEAQLEKSRLLSDRFSAERPKGSFSTLEIQRTEQGDSAMYLCASSLSRGRDYGYTFGSGTRLTVV.

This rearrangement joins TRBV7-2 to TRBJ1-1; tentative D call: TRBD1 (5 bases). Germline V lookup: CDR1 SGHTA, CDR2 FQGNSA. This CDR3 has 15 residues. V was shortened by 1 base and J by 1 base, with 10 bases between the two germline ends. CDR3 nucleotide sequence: TGTGCCAGCAGCTTAGGGGGACCTTGGAACACTGAAGCTTTCTTT. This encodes CASSLGGPWNTEAFF.

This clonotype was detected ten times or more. The CDR3 here is CASSLGQGGGYTF. The CDR3 nucleotides read TGCGCCAGCAGCTTGGGACAGGGGGGCGGCTACACCTTC. The chain carries TRBV5-1 and TRBJ1-2; TRBD1 aligns across 9 bases. Germline-derived CDR1 and CDR2 are SGHRS and YFSETQ. V lost 0 bases and J lost 8; bases outside the gene matches: 2. The CDR3 length is 13 residues.

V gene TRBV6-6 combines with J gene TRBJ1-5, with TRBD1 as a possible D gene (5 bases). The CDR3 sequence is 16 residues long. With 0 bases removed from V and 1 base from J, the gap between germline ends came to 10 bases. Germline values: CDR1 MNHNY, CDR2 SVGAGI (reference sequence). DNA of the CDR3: TGTGCCAGCAGTTACTCGAGTGGGGACAGCAATCAGCCCCAGCATTTT. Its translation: CASSYSSGDSNQPQHF.

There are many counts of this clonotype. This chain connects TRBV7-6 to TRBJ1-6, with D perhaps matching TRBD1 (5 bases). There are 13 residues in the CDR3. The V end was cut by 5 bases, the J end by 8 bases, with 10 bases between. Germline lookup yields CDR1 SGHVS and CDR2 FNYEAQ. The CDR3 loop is CASSRTLDSPLHF. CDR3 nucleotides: TGTGCCAGCAGCCGGACATTAGATTCACCCCTCCACTTT.

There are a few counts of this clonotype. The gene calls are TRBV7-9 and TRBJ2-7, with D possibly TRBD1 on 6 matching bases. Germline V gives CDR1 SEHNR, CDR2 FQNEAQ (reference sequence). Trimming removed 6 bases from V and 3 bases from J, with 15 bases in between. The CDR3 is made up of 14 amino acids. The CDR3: CASSWGPLNYEQYF. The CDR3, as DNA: TGTGCCAGCAGTTGGGGGCCGCTCAACTACGAGCAGTACTTC.

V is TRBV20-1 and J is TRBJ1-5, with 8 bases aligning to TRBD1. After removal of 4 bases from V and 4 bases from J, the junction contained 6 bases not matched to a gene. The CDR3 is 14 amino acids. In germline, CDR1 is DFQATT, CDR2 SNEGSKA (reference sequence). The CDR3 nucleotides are TGCAGTGCTACAGGGGGCGTGTGGAATCAGCCCCAGCATTTT. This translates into CSATGGVWNQPQHF.

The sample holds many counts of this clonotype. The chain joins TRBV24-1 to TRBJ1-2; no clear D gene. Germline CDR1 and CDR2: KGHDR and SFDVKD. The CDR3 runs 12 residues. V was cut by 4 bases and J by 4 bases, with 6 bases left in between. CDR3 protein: CATSEAGYGYTF. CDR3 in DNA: TGTGCCACCAGTGAGGCCGGCTATGGCTACACCTTC.

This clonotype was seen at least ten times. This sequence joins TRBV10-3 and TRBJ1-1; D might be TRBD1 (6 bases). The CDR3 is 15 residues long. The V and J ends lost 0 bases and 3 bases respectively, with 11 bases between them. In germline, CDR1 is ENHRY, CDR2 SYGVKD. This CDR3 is CAISESGPGDTEAFF. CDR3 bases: TGTGCCATCAGTGAGTCGGGGCCAGGGGACACTGAAGCTTTCTTT.